This is a list of T cell receptor beta chains from one sample in a study of radiotherapy plus CTLA-4 blockade in lung cancer. Assay used: immunoSEQ multiplex PCR; TCRdb lists only in-frame clones, some missing. The sample lists around 82,000 clones, about 87% occurring once. Sequences were derived from peripheral blood, sampled from a patient treated with radiotherapy plus ipilimumab. The receptors derive from a human donor with non-small cell lung cancer that progressed on radiotherapy plus ipilimumab. Each CDR3 is given with its conserved first and last residue. The D gene is left open where the match is weak. Clone sizes are given selectively: once, few, many, or a class where the clone is expanded.

J	V	D	size	CDR3
TRBJ2-2	TRBV6-5	.	once	CASSLGAGTGELFF
TRBJ1-5	TRBV6-6	.	.	CASSRDPSNQPQHF
TRBJ1-1	TRBV10-2	.	.	CASRRGGGDTEAFF
TRBJ2-1	TRBV6-1	.	.	CASSTGSSYNEQFF
TRBJ2-7	TRBV5-6	TRBD1	.	CASSLSNRGYEQYF
TRBJ2-5	TRBV15	.	.	CATSRDGGASETQYF
TRBJ1-1	TRBV18	TRBD1	few	CASSRQGNTEAFF
TRBJ1-1	TRBV28	.	.	CASSENTEAFF
TRBJ2-2	TRBV19	.	.	CASSWGAGELFF
TRBJ1-5	TRBV28	.	.	CASSLSLGRQPQHF
TRBJ1-1	TRBV5-4	.	.	CASRARGGLNTEAFF
TRBJ2-3	TRBV6-1	.	.	CASRGRGRTDTQYF
TRBJ2-7	TRBV5-8	.	.	CASPRYYEQYF
TRBJ1-2	TRBV19	.	.	CASSSPMTDGIGYTF
TRBJ2-1	TRBV27	TRBD1	.	CASSRDRVTYNEQFF
TRBJ1-3	TRBV7-9	.	.	CAIPGGIVGSSGNTIYF
TRBJ2-2	TRBV14	.	.	CASSQNYGTGELFF
TRBJ2-7	TRBV5-1	TRBD1	.	CASSSGDRGTHYEQYF
TRBJ1-2	TRBV7-2	TRBD1	.	CASRPRGASYGYTF
TRBJ1-1	TRBV10-2	TRBD1	.	CASRLTGDTEAFF
TRBJ1-1	TRBV2	.	.	CASSEIGQGITEAFF
TRBJ2-1	TRBV6-4	.	.	CASSDPGAHNEQFF
TRBJ2-2	TRBV27	.	.	CASSLSGSNTGELFF
TRBJ2-3	TRBV5-4	TRBD2	few	CASSPGLAGVRDTQYF
TRBJ1-2	TRBV4-1	TRBD1	.	CASSQGQGAPNYGYTF
TRBJ2-7	TRBV25-1	.	.	CASTGTSHEQYF
TRBJ2-2	TRBV7-7	.	.	CASSQTRGTGELFF
TRBJ1-2	TRBV5-6	.	.	CASSLFGQGIYGYTF
TRBJ1-1	TRBV29-1	.	.	CSAENRVNTEAFF
TRBJ2-1	TRBV7-2	TRBD2	.	CASSPTSGGGGEQFF
TRBJ2-7	TRBV9	.	.	CASSPWTGGGYEQYF